Listed here is a single T cell receptor beta chain. What it recognizes is unknown. This entry comes from a study of beta chain features in type 1 diabetes. This CDR3 has 15 amino acids. Trimming pared 4 bases from V and 3 bases from J, leaving 15 bases between. Per the germline V gene, CDR1 is SGHDT and CDR2 is YYEEEE. Of the isolated RNA, all was reverse transcribed, and so the sequenced material was expressed TCRB transcripts. Sequencing was performed with immunoSEQ multiplex PCR; in TCRdb, only in-frame clones are kept and a portion is missing. The sample yields 150,000 to 200,000 clones, about 63% seen once. Whole-study findings and limits: Type 1 diabetes patients showed fewer insertions and more deletions at VDJ junctions. Significant though moderate, a shortening of TCRB CDR3s appeared in all four CD4+ subsets of Type 1 diabetes patients.

Blood was collected once per donor into heparin, averaging about 116 mL. Markers CD45RO/CCR7/CD25/CD127/CD95/CD27 served to sort CD4+ naive, central memory, regulatory and stem cell-like memory cells. The sequencing input was naive CD4+ T cells from blood. The rearrangement uses TRBV5-6 and TRBJ2-3; perhaps TRBD2 as D (7 bases). This clonotype was sampled from a man aged 25-45 years with type 1 diabetes. The chain's CDR3 is CASSPGGGKTDTQYF. CDR3 DNA: TGTGCCAGCAGCCCGGGGGGCGGAAAAACAGATACGCAGTATTTT.